This T cell receptor (beta chain) was documented in a study of CD8+CD57+ T cells in acquired aplastic anemia. The TCR beta profiling, which covered VDJ combination and CDR3 sequence, was carried out using genomic DNA as the template. In TCRdb, the reads were re-called with MiXCR into one record per CDR3 protein. The table lists under 500,000 distinct CDR3 sequences, over 25% of them singletons. The germline V gene has CDR1 DFQATT and CDR2 SNEGSKA (reference sequence). The CDR3 contains 13 residues. Trimming pared 1 base from V and 7 bases from J, leaving 11 bases between. Individuals selected for sequencing had exhibited CD8+CD57+ cell expansion on flow cytometry.

This TCR derives from a human donor with aplastic anemia. Sequencing was performed on sorted CD4+, CD8+, or CD8+CD57+ T cells (not recorded which) from PBMCs. V usage is TRBV20-1 and J usage is TRBJ2-1, with D perhaps assigned TRBD1 or TRBD2 (5 bases each). CDR3 DNA: TGCAGTGCTAGAGGTGCCTGGGGGAATGAGCAGTTCTTC. The encoded protein is CSARGAWGNEQFF.